Below, 26 T cell receptor beta chains from the same sample are listed, as sequenced in a study of early T cells in non-severe SARS-CoV-2 infection. One entry per CDR3 protein results from TCRdb running MiXCR on the 5' RACE reads. Of 45,000 or so distinct CDR3 sequences listed, about 11% are singletons. The specimen was whole blood. Every receptor here comes from an adult who was a healthcare worker with PCR-confirmed SARS-CoV-2 infection or an uninfected control (not recorded which).

The V and J genes are TRBV5-1 and TRBJ2-4; tentative D call: TRBD1 (6 bases). Germline CDR1 reads SGHRS; CDR2 reads YFSETQ. Trimming pared 1 base from V and 12 bases from J, leaving 14 bases between. The CDR3 has 13 residues. The CDR3 region is CASSLRMGATQYF. The CDR3 bases are TGCGCCAGCAGCTTGCGTATGGGGGCCACTCAGTACTTC.

This clonotype came up a few times. The J gene is TRBJ2-5, the V gene TRBV11-3; the match to TRBD2 covers 7 bases. V was clipped by 4 bases and J by 2 bases; unmatched bases: 7. The length of the CDR3 is 15 residues. Germline assignment: CDR1 SGHNT and CDR2 YENEEA. The CDR3: CASSSGGKGQETQYF. As DNA, the CDR3 is TGTGCCAGCAGCTCCGGGGGGAAGGGGCAAGAGACCCAGTACTTC.

This clonotype was seen ten or more times. This chain connects TRBV20-1 to TRBJ1-1; a weak D match, TRBD1 (5 bases). V was shortened by 3 bases and J by 4 bases, with 18 bases between the two germline ends. The germline V gene encodes CDR1 DFQATT and CDR2 SNEGSKA (reference sequence). The CDR3 runs to 15 residues. The CDR3 DNA reads TGCAGTGCTAGGTCCCCTTGGGGGTCGGGCACTGAAGCTTTCTTT. Amino acid sequence: CSARSPWGSGTEAFF.

This clonotype was found many times. The chain couples TRBV7-2 to TRBJ2-5, with D maybe TRBD1 (5 bases). The V gene lost 3 bases and the J gene lost 3 bases, with 11 bases spanning the gap. The CDR3 is 14 amino acids. Looked up from germline, CDR1 is SGHTA and CDR2 is FQGNSA. This CDR3 reads CASSFWGNKETQYF. The CDR3 DNA reads as TGTGCCAGCAGCTTTTGGGGCAATAAAGAGACCCAGTACTTC.

This sequence joins TRBV4-3 and TRBJ2-5; D unclear. V was clipped by 3 bases and J by 3 bases, with 8 bases between them. This CDR3 region has 13 residues. Looked up from germline, CDR1 is LGHNA and CDR2 is YSLEER. CDR3 sequence (DNA): TGCGCCAGCAGCCACAACGAGGAAGAGACCCAGTACTTC. Protein: CASSHNEEETQYF.

This clonotype was seen many times. The chain links TRBV6-2 or TRBV6-3 to TRBJ2-7, with D perhaps matching TRBD2 (5 bases). The CDR3 is 11 amino acids. The germline V gene encodes CDR1 MNHEY and CDR2 SVGEGT. V was shortened by 10 bases and J by 4 bases, with 11 bases between the two germline ends. CDR3 DNA: TGTGCCACCCACCGGGGATACGAGCAGTACTTC. Protein sequence: CATHRGYEQYF.

The rearrangement uses TRBV9 and TRBJ2-7, with 8 bases that match TRBD1. Germline V gene data show CDR1 as SGDLS and CDR2 as YYNGEE. This CDR3 has 14 residues. V was pared by 4 bases and J by 4 bases, with 7 bases of the junction left unmatched. This CDR3 reads CASSQGQGIYEQYF. CDR3 bases: TGTGCCAGCAGCCAAGGACAGGGTATATACGAGCAGTACTTC.

There are many counts of this clonotype. This chain links TRBV20-1 with TRBJ1-5; D remains ambiguous. Germline CDR1 reads DFQATT; CDR2 reads SNEGSKA (reference sequence). Trimming left V 3 bases short and J 2 bases short, with 20 bases between. This CDR3 has 17 residues. CDR3 residues: CSARAPPAPGGNQPQHF. The DNA of the CDR3 is TGCAGTGCTAGGGCGCCCCCTGCACCAGGAGGCAATCAGCCCCAGCATTTT.

The J gene is TRBJ2-5, the V gene TRBV3-1; 9 nucleotides agree with TRBD1. With 5 bases clipped from V and 4 bases from J, the junction kept 2 bases outside the gene matches. Looked up from germline, CDR1 is LGHDT and CDR2 is YNNKEL (reference sequence). The CDR3 has 13 amino acids. The CDR3 DNA reads as TGTGCCAGCAGCGGACAGGGGAGAGAGACCCAGTACTTC. The encoded protein is CASSGQGRETQYF.

This clonotype has at least ten counts. The chain has TRBV6-2 or TRBV6-3 and TRBJ1-5; a possible D gene is TRBD1 (6 bases). This CDR3 contains 16 residues. Trimming cost V 9 bases and J 3 bases, with 21 bases left between them. Germline V gives CDR1 MNHEY, CDR2 SVGEGT. For the CDR3, the DNA is TGTGCCAGTATCAACCCCCCAGGGGTCTCCAATCAGCCCCAGCATTTT. Translation gives CASINPPGVSNQPQHF.

In DNA form, the CDR3 reads TGCAGCGTTGACACGGAAAACTATGGCTACACCTTC. It yields the protein CSVDTENYGYTF. The V call is TRBV29-1, the J call TRBJ1-2; D remains unclear. V shed 3 bases and J shed 2 bases, with 7 bases lying between them. The CDR3 has 12 residues. Germline lookup yields CDR1 SQVTM and CDR2 ANQGSEA.

A few counts support this clonotype. This chain connects TRBV5-1 to TRBJ1-1; D uncertain. From germline, CDR1 is SGHRS and CDR2 YFSETQ. Trimming took off 9 bases at V and 0 bases at J, with 18 bases between the two ends. CDR3 length equals 15 residues. The CDR3 loop is CATRENHNLNTEAFF. CDR3 nucleotides: TGCGCCACCCGGGAGAATCATAACCTGAACACTGAAGCTTTCTTT.

Remarks on this clonotype: The CDR3 does not end in the conserved phenylalanine or tryptophan, so this is likely a read error. The chain's CDR3 is CASSLEGPQNIQYS. CDR3 bases: TGTGCCAGCAGCTTGGAGGGGCCCCAAAACATTCAGTACTCC. This chain links TRBV5-4 with TRBJ2-4; possible D gene TRBD1, 5 bases. The germline gives CDR1 SGHNT, CDR2 YYREEE (reference sequence). CDR3 length equals 14 residues. The V and J ends lost 0 bases and 5 bases respectively, with 9 bases between them.

This clonotype came up many times. The chain carries TRBV3-1 and TRBJ1-1; D gene ambiguous. In germline, CDR1 is LGHDT, CDR2 YNNKEL (reference sequence). The CDR3 has 17 amino acids. The germline V and J ends were trimmed by 1 base and 11 bases, with 26 bases remaining between them. CDR3 sequence (DNA): TGTGCCAGCAGCCAAGCCCTATCCTTTGTCCTGTCGAGGTTCGCTTTCTTT. It codes for CASSQALSFVLSRFAFF.

This clonotype was counted only a few times. The chain employs TRBV11-2 and TRBJ2-7, with 8 bases matching TRBD1. Germline lookup yields CDR1 SGHAT and CDR2 FQNNGV. The CDR3 is 14 amino acids. The V and J ends lost 5 bases and 2 bases, in that order; junction bases with no gene match: 5. This chain's CDR3 is CASSPSGQAYEQYF. The CDR3 DNA follows: TGTGCCAGCAGCCCCTCGGGACAGGCCTACGAGCAGTACTTC.

This clonotype was picked up a small number of times. The chain uses TRBV15 and TRBJ2-2, with D unclear. Trimming cost V 0 bases and J 5 bases, with 10 bases left between them. CDR3 length: 15 amino acids. Per germline, CDR1 LNHNV and CDR2 YYDKDF (reference sequence). The CDR3 is CATSRELPRTGELFF. CDR3 DNA sequence: TGTGCCACCAGCAGAGAGCTGCCCCGAACCGGGGAGCTGTTTTTT.

The table lists this clonotype with many counts. The rearrangement links TRBV11-2 to TRBJ2-1; 10 bases line up with TRBD2. V dropped 6 bases and J dropped 8; count of bases not matched to a gene: 10. This CDR3 is 15 amino acids long. CDR1 is SGHAT, CDR2 FQNNGV, per germline. CDR3 amino acids: CASSQAGGYFDEQFF. The CDR3 DNA follows: TGTGCCAGCAGTCAAGCGGGGGGGTATTTTGATGAGCAGTTCTTC.

The rearrangement joins TRBV29-1 to TRBJ1-1, with D tentatively TRBD1 (6 bases). Trimming cost V 4 bases and J 4 bases, with 13 bases left between them. The CDR3 extends over 13 amino acids. Germline loops: CDR1 SQVTM, CDR2 ANQGSEA. The CDR3 nucleotides read TGCAGCGTTGCCGATACAGGGAGCACTGAAGCTTTCTTT. Translating gives CSVADTGSTEAFF.

This clonotype was seen a few times. The gene calls are TRBV6-5 and TRBJ2-1; 12 bases map to TRBD2. The CDR3 extends over 19 amino acids. The V gene's germline CDR1 is MNHEY and CDR2 SVGAGI. V was pared by 5 bases and J by 0 bases, with 11 bases of the junction left unmatched. The CDR3 is CASSTRRLAGGSSYNEQFF. For the CDR3, the DNA is TGTGCCAGCAGTACCCGAAGGCTAGCGGGGGGGAGCTCCTACAATGAGCAGTTCTTC.

This clonotype was seen a handful of times. V is TRBV6-6 and J is TRBJ2-5; TRBD1 aligns across 11 bases. The CDR3 is 17 amino acids. Germline lookup yields CDR1 MNHNY and CDR2 SVGAGI (reference sequence). Unmatched junction bases numbered 7, after V lost 0 bases and J lost 4 bases. The CDR3 DNA is TGTGCCAGCAGTTACTCGCCCGGGACAGGGGGAACAGAGACCCAGTACTTC. It is translated as CASSYSPGTGGTETQYF.

The sample holds many counts of this clonotype. This chain links TRBV7-2 with TRBJ2-3; the match to TRBD2 covers 9 bases. Germline CDR1 SGHTA, CDR2 FQGNSA. Trimming at V came to 4 bases and at J to 6 bases, leaving 8 bases not matched to a gene. The CDR3 has 15 amino acids. The chain's CDR3 is CASSSVAGAIDTQYF. CDR3 coding DNA: TGTGCCAGCAGCTCCGTAGCGGGGGCGATCGATACGCAGTATTTT. Full variable domain (missing parts from reference TRBV7-2 and TRBJ2-3): GAGVSQSPSNKVTEKGKDVELRCDPISGHTALYWYRQSLGQGLEFLIYFQGNSAPDKSGLPSDRFSAERTGGSVSTLTIQRTQQEDSAVYLCASSSVAGAIDTQYFGPGTRLTVL.

The genes are TRBV20-1 and TRBJ2-3; D not resolved. V dropped 5 bases and J dropped 4 bases, with 7 bases sitting between them. The germline gives CDR1 DFQATT, CDR2 SNEGSKA (reference sequence). The CDR3 consists of 11 residues. The CDR3 nucleotides read TGCAGTGCTCTTAAGCCAGATACGCAGTATTTT. Its translation is CSALKPDTQYF.

The chain links TRBV20-1 to TRBJ2-2; TRBD1 or TRBD2 may be the D gene (5 bases each). CDR1 DFQATT and CDR2 SNEGSKA come from the germline V gene (reference sequence). V lost 6 bases and J 4 bases, leaving 24 bases between the germline ends. This CDR3 has 17 amino acids. The CDR3 protein is CSALGNQRGASTGELFF. Written as DNA, the CDR3 is TGCAGTGCCCTCGGCAATCAAAGGGGAGCGAGCACCGGGGAGCTGTTTTTT.

As for this clonotype: A much larger clone lies a single base off, so this may be a read error. The V and J genes are TRBV24-1 and TRBJ1-4, with a possible D match to TRBD1 (6 bases). Germline CDR1 is KGHDR and CDR2 is SFDVKD. CDR3 length equals 14 residues. CDR3 DNA sequence: TGTGCCACCAGTGATACAGGGCTCTATGAGAAACTGTTTTTT. Residues: CATSDTGLYEKLFF.

This clonotype has just a few counts. The chain recombines TRBV10-3 with TRBJ1-2, with D uncertain. Germline CDR1 reads ENHRY; CDR2 reads SYGVKD. Deletions cut 2 bases from V and 0 bases from J, with 19 bases between. The CDR3 extends over 18 amino acids. CDR3 sequence reads: CAISERPDAYWANYGYTF. The CDR3 bases are TGTGCCATCAGTGAGAGACCTGATGCCTACTGGGCTAACTATGGCTACACCTTC.

This clonotype was counted between two and nine times. The V gene is TRBV2, the J gene TRBJ2-1; tentative D call: TRBD1 (6 bases). CDR1 and CDR2 (germline): SNHLY, FYNNEI. V lost 6 bases and J 9 bases, leaving 12 bases between the germline ends. The CDR3 spans 12 residues. CDR3 loop: CASRAGVGEQFF. The CDR3 DNA reads as TGTGCCAGCAGGGCAGGGGTGGGTGAGCAGTTCTTC.